This entry lists 27 T cell receptor beta chains sequenced from one sample in a study of lymphopenia after photon versus proton radiotherapy. Sequenced by immunoSEQ multiplex PCR; TCRdb stores in-frame clones only, minus some. The table lists tens of thousands of clones, over 70% of them singletons, with approximately 14% in the top ten. This material consisted of peripheral blood, taken from a patient treated with proton-based radiotherapy. The source is a woman between 70 and 85 years old with pancreatic cancer.

The chain is built from TRBV27 and TRBJ1-2, with D possibly being TRBD1 (5 bases). The V gene's germline CDR1 is MNHEY and CDR2 SMNVEV (reference sequence). This CDR3 is 16 amino acids long. V dropped 2 bases and J dropped 4 bases, with 17 bases sitting between them. This CDR3 is CASSLGQGRIGYGYTF. In DNA form, the CDR3 reads TGTGCCAGCAGTTTAGGGCAGGGCCGGATTGGCTATGGCTACACCTTC.

The rearrangement joins TRBV7-6 to TRBJ2-3, with TRBD2 matching over 8 bases. Trimming took 7 bases from V and 2 from J; bases not matched to a gene: 8. The CDR3 runs to 15 residues. Germline V gene lookup returns CDR1 SGHVS and CDR2 FNYEAQ. The CDR3 protein is CASKLVAGSTDTQYF. The CDR3 region has the DNA TGTGCCAGCAAACTAGTAGCGGGATCCACAGATACGCAGTATTTT. Looking up the rest from reference TRBV7-6 and TRBJ2-3 gives the full variable domain: GAGVSQSPRYKVTKRGQDVALRCDPISGHVSLYWYRQALGQGPEFLTYFNYEAQQDKSGLPNDRFSAERPEGSISTLTIQRTEQRDSAMYRCASKLVAGSTDTQYFGPGTRLTVL.

This chain connects TRBV29-1 to TRBJ1-2, with 10 bases aligning to TRBD1. Per germline, CDR1 SQVTM and CDR2 ANQGSEA. V lost 0 bases and J lost 2; bases outside the gene matches: 6. There are 16 residues in the CDR3. CDR3 DNA sequence: TGCAGCGTTGAAGATATGGGACAGGGGATAAACTATGGCTACACCTTC. Protein product: CSVEDMGQGINYGYTF.

The genes are TRBV6-1 and TRBJ1-5, with 7 bases fitting TRBD1. With V trimmed by 6 bases and J by 6 bases, 8 bases remained unmatched. The CDR3 is 14 amino acids. Germline CDR1 reads MNHNS; CDR2 reads SASEGT. DNA for the CDR3: TGTGCCAGCAGACCGGGACAGCACGTTCAGCCCCAGCATTTT. This codes for CASRPGQHVQPQHF.

The genes are TRBV2 and TRBJ2-1; TRBD2 matches at 13 bases. There are 16 residues in the CDR3. Per the germline V gene, CDR1 is SNHLY and CDR2 is FYNNEI. The ends lost 4 bases at V and 8 bases at J; junction bases unmatched: 8. The CDR3 sequence is CASSVTSGRRGDEQFF. The CDR3, as DNA: TGTGCCAGCAGTGTGACTAGCGGGAGGCGTGGCGATGAGCAGTTCTTC.

The chain recombines TRBV5-5 with TRBJ1-1; weak D call: TRBD1 (6 bases). V was clipped by 4 bases and J by 1 base, with 11 bases between them. CDR1 and CDR2 from the germline V gene are SGHKS and YYEKEE (reference sequence). The length of the CDR3 is 14 residues. CDR3 region: CASSQGRRNTEAFF. The CDR3 coding sequence is TGTGCCAGCAGCCAGGGGAGGAGGAACACTGAAGCTTTCTTT.

This clone was recorded a few times. The chain recombines TRBV7-8 with TRBJ1-5; D is perhaps TRBD1 (5 bases). CDR3 length: 16 amino acids. In germline, CDR1 is SGHVS, CDR2 FQNEAQ. V was pared by 2 bases and J by 3 bases, with 14 bases between. CDR3: CASSLTSDRSNQPQHF. The CDR3 DNA reads as TGTGCCAGCAGCTTAACGTCTGACAGATCCAATCAGCCCCAGCATTTT.

This chain connects TRBV10-3 to TRBJ2-3; the D gene is possibly TRBD1 (6 bases). CDR3 size: 13 residues. Trimming took off 4 bases at V and 4 bases at J, with 9 bases between the two ends. CDR1 is ENHRY, CDR2 SYGVKD, per germline. The DNA of the CDR3 is TGTGCCATCAGTGTGACAGGTTCAGATACGCAGTATTTT. Amino acids: CAISVTGSDTQYF.

V gene TRBV19 combines with J gene TRBJ1-2; tentative D call: TRBD1 (6 bases). Germline CDR1 reads LNHDA; CDR2 reads SQIVND (reference sequence). The V end lost 4 bases, the J end lost 0 bases, and 15 bases lay between the germline ends. The CDR3 is 16 amino acids. CDR3 amino acids: CASSNGQSPSNYGYTF. As DNA, the CDR3 is TGTGCCAGTAGTAACGGACAGAGTCCATCTAACTATGGCTACACCTTC.

The genes are TRBV7-3 and TRBJ2-7; 7 positions agree with TRBD2. Germline CDR1 reads SGHTA; CDR2 reads FQGTGA. This CDR3 spans 16 amino acids. The trim removed 3 bases at V and 2 bases at J, leaving 10 bases unmatched. The CDR3 protein is CASSLFGPSGAYEQYF. CDR3 in DNA: TGTGCCAGCAGCTTGTTTGGGCCTAGCGGAGCCTACGAGCAGTACTTC.

This clone has just one count. This chain joins TRBV19 and TRBJ1-2, with D uncertain. Trimming pared 4 bases from V and 1 base from J, leaving 13 bases between. Germline V CDR1 and CDR2: LNHDA, SQIVND (reference sequence). This CDR3 has 15 amino acids. Here the CDR3 reads CASSTNLQINYGYTF. The CDR3 DNA reads as TGTGCCAGTAGTACAAATTTACAGATTAACTATGGCTACACCTTC.

The DNA of the CDR3 is TGTGCCAGCAGCGCATCCGGGACACACCGCCGGGACGGTGAAAAACTGTTTTTT. Its translation: CASSASGTHRRDGEKLFF. J is TRBJ1-4 and V is TRBV9; possibly TRBD1 for D (6 bases). This CDR3 is 18 amino acids long. Trimming stripped 3 bases from V and 7 bases from J, with 25 bases between. In germline, CDR1 is SGDLS, CDR2 YYNGEE.

This chain connects TRBV6-5 to TRBJ1-2, with 7 bases identical to TRBD1. Germline CDR1 reads MNHEY; CDR2 reads SVGAGI. The length of the CDR3 is 14 residues. Trimming cost V 7 bases and J 4 bases; bases outside gene matches: 9. The CDR3 region is CASTNPGQSYGYTF. DNA for the CDR3: TGTGCCAGCACCAACCCGGGACAGAGCTATGGCTACACCTTC.

This chain links TRBV2 with TRBJ2-7; 8 nucleotides match TRBD1. The germline V gene encodes CDR1 SNHLY and CDR2 FYNNEI. The CDR3 length is 12 residues. Trimming at V came to 10 bases and at J to 3 bases, leaving 5 bases not matched to a gene. The CDR3 DNA sequence: TGTGCCACCGCGACAGGGGACTACGAGCAGTACTTC. This sequence encodes CATATGDYEQYF.

This clone showed up just a few times. The chain carries TRBV7-2 and TRBJ1-1, with D perhaps TRBD1 (5 bases). Germline-derived CDR1 and CDR2 are SGHTA and FQGNSA. V gave up 2 bases and J gave up 0 bases, with 7 bases separating them. This CDR3 has 14 amino acids. The CDR3 DNA follows: TGTGCCAGCAGCTTACGGGGGGTGAACACTGAAGCTTTCTTT. Translated: CASSLRGVNTEAFF.

This chain links TRBV5-1 with TRBJ2-3, with 8 bases matching TRBD2. Germline CDR1 reads SGHRS; CDR2 reads YFSETQ. This CDR3 comprises 14 residues. The V and J ends lost 2 bases and 7 bases, in that order; junction bases with no gene match: 6. The DNA for the CDR3 is TGCGCCAGCAGCTTAACGGGAGGGGTAAATACGCAGTATTTT. Its protein is CASSLTGGVNTQYF.

The V call is TRBV11-3, the J call TRBJ2-5; D may be TRBD2 (6 bases). Trimming took 1 base from V and 1 from J, leaving 13 bases between them. CDR3 length equals 16 residues. CDR1 and CDR2 (germline): SGHNT, YENEEA. DNA for the CDR3: TGTGCCAGCAGCTTAGGGGGAAGCGGGCCCCAAGAGACCCAGTACTTC. Translation gives CASSLGGSGPQETQYF.

The chain uses TRBV7-3 and TRBJ1-6, with no clear D. The ends were cut back, 5 bases at V and 7 bases at J, with 15 bases in the middle. The CDR3 length is 15 residues. Looked up from germline, CDR1 is SGHTA and CDR2 is FQGTGA. The CDR3 loop is CASSPAGRLNSPLHF. The CDR3 nucleotides are TGTGCCAGCAGCCCCGCCGGACGGCTAAATTCACCCCTCCACTTT.

The V gene is TRBV7-2, the J gene TRBJ2-7; D is undetermined. CDR1 is SGHTA, CDR2 FQGNSA, per germline. CDR3 size: 13 residues. V was pared by 4 bases and J by 2 bases, with 9 bases between. The CDR3 nucleotides read TGTGCCAGCAGCTATCGGCTGGCCTACGAGCAGTACTTC. Translating it yields CASSYRLAYEQYF. Supplemented by reference TRBV7-2 and TRBJ2-7, the full variable domain reads GAGVSQSPSNKVTEKGKDVELRCDPISGHTALYWYRQSLGQGLEFLIYFQGNSAPDKSGLPSDRFSAERTGGSVSTLTIQRTQQEDSAVYLCASSYRLAYEQYFGPGTRLTVT.

The table lists this clone with a count of one. The chain joins TRBV11-2 to TRBJ2-5; a weak D match, TRBD2 (6 bases). Looked up from germline, CDR1 is SGHAT and CDR2 is FQNNGV. This CDR3 region has 13 residues. V lost 4 bases to trimming and J lost 7 bases, with 13 bases between them. The CDR3 DNA reads as TGTGCCAGCAGCTCCCAGGGAGGAGGGACCCAGTACTTC. Its protein is CASSSQGGGTQYF.

This clone was observed a single time. The CDR3 DNA reads TGTGCCAGCAGCTTAGAGGCTTGGGGCACTGAAGCTTTCTTT. The encoded protein is CASSLEAWGTEAFF. J is TRBJ1-1 and V is TRBV5-4; D is ambiguous. The germline V gene has CDR1 SGHNT and CDR2 YYREEE (reference sequence). V shed 2 bases and J shed 4 bases, with 12 bases lying between them. This CDR3 has 14 amino acids.

The rearrangement links TRBV5-1 to TRBJ2-6; D remains ambiguous. V shed 3 bases and J shed 1 base, with 8 bases lying between them. CDR1 is SGHRS, CDR2 YFSETQ, per germline. This CDR3 has 15 residues. CDR3 region: CASSYWGSGANVLTF. Written as DNA, the CDR3 is TGCGCCAGCAGCTACTGGGGTTCTGGGGCCAACGTCCTGACTTTC.

V is TRBV27 and J is TRBJ2-1; 14 bases map to TRBD2. The V segment lost 5 bases and the J segment 6 bases; nucleotides outside the gene matches: 6. Germline V gene lookup returns CDR1 MNHEY and CDR2 SMNVEV (reference sequence). This CDR3 is built from 16 residues. The CDR3 is CASSLRLAGGRNEQFF. The CDR3 coding sequence is TGTGCCAGCAGTCTTCGACTAGCGGGAGGGCGCAATGAGCAGTTCTTC.

V gene TRBV2 combines with J gene TRBJ1-5; no clear D gene. CDR3 length: 14 residues. V dropped 8 bases and J dropped 3 bases, with 14 bases sitting between them. CDR1 SNHLY and CDR2 FYNNEI come from the germline V gene. CDR3 nucleotide sequence: TGTGCCAGCCGGATGGGCACAAACAATCAGCCCCAGCATTTT. It is translated as CASRMGTNNQPQHF.

The chain employs TRBV4-1 and TRBJ2-3; 7 positions match TRBD1. Germline lookup yields CDR1 MGHRA and CDR2 YSYEKL. The CDR3 runs 16 residues. J lost 2 bases, V lost 1 base, and 6 bases had no gene match. The DNA of the CDR3 is TGCGCCAGCAGCCAAGGATTGGGACAGACCACAGATACGCAGTATTTT. This translates into CASSQGLGQTTDTQYF.

The rearrangement joins TRBV11-3 to TRBJ2-3, with 15 nucleotides matching TRBD2. J was trimmed by 6 bases and V by 5 bases; bases with no gene match: 9. In germline, CDR1 is SGHNT, CDR2 YENEEA. The CDR3 consists of 17 residues. CDR3 residues: CASSPLRTSGGVDTQYF. The CDR3 coding sequence is TGTGCCAGCAGCCCCCTCCGGACTAGCGGGGGGGTCGATACGCAGTATTTT. The variable domain in full, completed from reference TRBV11-3 and TRBJ2-3, reads EAGVVQSPRYKIIEKKQPVAFWCNPISGHNTLYWYLQNLGQGPELLIRYENEEAVDDSQLPKDRFSAERLKGVDSTLKIQPAELGDSAVYLCASSPLRTSGGVDTQYFGPGTRLTVL.

The CDR3 region is CASSPLATERLNYGYTF. CDR3 nucleotides: TGTGCCAGCAGCCCCCTGGCTACCGAGCGCCTCAACTATGGCTACACCTTC. The chain employs TRBV7-9 and TRBJ1-2; D not resolved. The CDR3 is made up of 17 amino acids. V lost 5 bases, J lost 2 bases, and 21 bases lay in between. Germline values: CDR1 SEHNR, CDR2 FQNEAQ (reference sequence).